These 6 T cell receptor beta chains were sequenced from one sample in a study of T cell repertoires in cytomegalovirus infection. MiXCR, applied by TCRdb to the reads, yields one record per CDR3 protein. The sample yields approximately 770,000 distinct CDR3 sequences, just under 30% seen once. No antigen has been assigned to these receptors. The sample consisted of cultured CD8+ T cells from PBMCs, taken from culture after CMV antigen stimulation. All receptors come from a human donor in good health (CMV status not recorded). Some clones in this sample may be carry-over from other donors' samples.

The chain employs TRBV27 and TRBJ2-2; 10 bases line up with TRBD2. The germline CDR1 and CDR2 sequences are MNHEY and SMNVEV (reference sequence). This CDR3 region has 14 residues. The ends lost 6 bases at V and 4 bases at J; junction bases unmatched: 2. The CDR3 coding sequence is TGTGCCAGCAGGGTAGCGGGGGGCACCGGGGAGCTGTTTTTT. Its translation is CASRVAGGTGELFF.

This clonotype was picked up a small number of times. The V and J genes are TRBV11-2 and TRBJ2-7; 8 bases map to TRBD1. Trimming at V came to 0 bases and at J to 3 bases, leaving 13 bases not matched to a gene. CDR3 length: 18 amino acids. The V gene's germline CDR1 is SGHAT and CDR2 FQNNGV. The CDR3: CASSLDTPWQGASYEQYV. The CDR3 DNA follows: TGTGCCAGCAGCTTAGATACTCCTTGGCAGGGGGCTAGCTACGAGCAGTACGTC.

The chain has TRBV4-1 and TRBJ1-2, with a weak D call TRBD1 (6 bases). Per germline, CDR1 MGHRA and CDR2 YSYEKL. The V end lost 5 bases, the J end lost 4 bases, and 23 bases lay between the germline ends. The CDR3 totals 17 residues. The CDR3 bases are TGCGCCAGCAGCTCCATAATGGGTCCAGGGGTGATCTATGGCTACACCTTC. Protein sequence: CASSSIMGPGVIYGYTF.

The chain recombines TRBV27 with TRBJ1-6; TRBD1 agrees at 7 bases. Losses at the gene ends were 5 bases for V and 8 bases for J; bases not matched to a gene: 9. CDR1 and CDR2 from the germline V gene are MNHEY and SMNVEV (reference sequence). The CDR3 length is 15 residues. DNA for the CDR3: TGTGCCAGCAGTCCACAGACAGGGAGCCATTCACCCCTCCACTTT. It encodes CASSPQTGSHSPLHF.

This clonotype was counted at least ten times. J is TRBJ1-2 and V is TRBV4-2; TRBD1 aligns across 10 bases. V was pared by 0 bases and J by 4 bases, with 11 bases of the junction left unmatched. The CDR3 totals 18 residues. Germline V gene sequence: CDR1 LGHNA, CDR2 YNFKEQ. CDR3 region: CASSQDLRQGAFSYGYTF. Here the CDR3 DNA reads TGTGCCAGCAGCCAAGATTTGCGACAGGGGGCGTTTTCCTATGGCTACACCTTC.

The gene calls are TRBV3-1 and TRBJ2-3; D tentatively reads TRBD1 or TRBD2 (5 bases each). CDR3 length: 15 residues. Trimming removed 6 bases at V and 4 bases at J, with 17 bases between. CDR1 is LGHDT and CDR2 is YNNKEL in the germline V gene (reference sequence). The CDR3 coding sequence is TGTGCCAGCAGGCCTCCGGGACCGCATTCAGATACGCAGTATTTT. Encoded protein: CASRPPGPHSDTQYF.